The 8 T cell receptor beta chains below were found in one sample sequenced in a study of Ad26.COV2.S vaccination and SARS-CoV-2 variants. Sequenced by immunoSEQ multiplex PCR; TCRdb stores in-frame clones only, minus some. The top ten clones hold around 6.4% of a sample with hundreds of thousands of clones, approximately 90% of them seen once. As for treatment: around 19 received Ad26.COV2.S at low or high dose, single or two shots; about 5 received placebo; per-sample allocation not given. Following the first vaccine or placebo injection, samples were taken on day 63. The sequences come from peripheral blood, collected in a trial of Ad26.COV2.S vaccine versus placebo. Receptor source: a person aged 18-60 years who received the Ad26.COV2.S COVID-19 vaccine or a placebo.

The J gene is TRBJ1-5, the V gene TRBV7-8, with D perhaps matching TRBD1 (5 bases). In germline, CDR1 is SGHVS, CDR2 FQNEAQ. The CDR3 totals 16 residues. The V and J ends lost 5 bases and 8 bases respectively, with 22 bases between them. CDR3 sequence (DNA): TGTGCCAGCAGCAAAGATCGGATCACACGGGGGAAGCCCCAGCATTTT. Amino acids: CASSKDRITRGKPQHF.

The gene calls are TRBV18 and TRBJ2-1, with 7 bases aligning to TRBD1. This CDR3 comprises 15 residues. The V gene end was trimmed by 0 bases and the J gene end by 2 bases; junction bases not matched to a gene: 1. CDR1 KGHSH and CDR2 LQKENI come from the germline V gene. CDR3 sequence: CASSPPTGTYNEQFF. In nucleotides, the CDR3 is TGTGCCAGCTCACCACCGACAGGGACCTACAATGAGCAGTTCTTC.

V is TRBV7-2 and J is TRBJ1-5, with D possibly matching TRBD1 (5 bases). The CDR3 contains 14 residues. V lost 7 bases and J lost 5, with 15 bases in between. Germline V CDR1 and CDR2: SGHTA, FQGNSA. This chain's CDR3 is CASTNRGGDQPQHF. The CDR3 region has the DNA TGTGCCAGCACCAACCGAGGAGGGGATCAGCCCCAGCATTTT.

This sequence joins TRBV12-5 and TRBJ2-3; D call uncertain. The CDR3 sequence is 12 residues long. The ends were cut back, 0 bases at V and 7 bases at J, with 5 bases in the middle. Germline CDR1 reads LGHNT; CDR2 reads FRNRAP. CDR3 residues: CASGLVQNTQYF. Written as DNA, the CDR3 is TGTGCTAGTGGTTTGGTACAGAATACGCAGTATTTT.

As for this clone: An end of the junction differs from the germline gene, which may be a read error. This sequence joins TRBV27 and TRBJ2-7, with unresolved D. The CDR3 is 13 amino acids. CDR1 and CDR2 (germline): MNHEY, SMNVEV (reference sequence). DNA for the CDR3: TGTACCAGCAGGTACCAATTGCCCTACGAGCAGTACTTC. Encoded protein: CTSRYQLPYEQYF.

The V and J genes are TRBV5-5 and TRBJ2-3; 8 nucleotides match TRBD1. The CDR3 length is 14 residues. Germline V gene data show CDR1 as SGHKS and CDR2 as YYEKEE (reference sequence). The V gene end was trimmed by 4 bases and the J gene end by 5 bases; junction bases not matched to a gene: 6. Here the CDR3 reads CASSLRQGQDTQYF. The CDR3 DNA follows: TGTGCCAGCAGCCTTCGACAGGGGCAAGATACGCAGTATTTT.

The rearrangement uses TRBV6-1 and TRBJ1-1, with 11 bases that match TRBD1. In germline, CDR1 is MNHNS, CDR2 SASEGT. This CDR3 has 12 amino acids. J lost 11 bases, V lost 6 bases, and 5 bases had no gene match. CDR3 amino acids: CASRTGQGDAFF. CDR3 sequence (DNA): TGTGCCAGCAGGACGGGACAGGGGGATGCTTTCTTT.

The CDR3, as DNA: TGTGCCAGCAGCCTAACAGGACAGATGAACACTGAAGCTTTCTTT. Its protein product is CASSLTGQMNTEAFF. The chain recombines TRBV9 with TRBJ1-1, with D tentatively TRBD1 (6 bases). The V end was cut by 4 bases, the J end by 0 bases, with 13 bases between. CDR1 SGDLS and CDR2 YYNGEE come from the germline V gene. This CDR3 has 15 residues. The entire variable domain, with the rest obtained from reference TRBV9 and TRBJ1-1, is as follows: DSGVTQTPKHLITATGQRVTLRCSPRSGDLSVYWYQQSLDQGLQFLIQYYNGEERAKGNILERFSAQQFPDLHSELNLSSLELGDSALYFCASSLTGQMNTEAFFGQGTRLTVV.